Presented here are 7 T cell receptor beta chains from one specimen sequenced in a study of B cell selection in AIRE deficiency. The sorted conventional CD4 T cells were gated as CD4+CD127+. Only in-frame clones appear in the TCRdb table, and some are missing; sequencing was by immunoSEQ multiplex PCR. The data show about 25,000 clones, approximately 96% seen once. Sequencing was performed on CD4+CD127+ conventional T cells sorted from PBMCs. These receptors originate from a human donor in good health.

The chain joins TRBV5-1 to TRBJ1-5, with a possible D match to TRBD1 (5 bases). V lost 0 bases, J lost 7 bases, and 11 bases lay in between. CDR3 size: 14 residues. In germline, CDR1 is SGHRS, CDR2 YFSETQ. CDR3 bases: TGCGCCAGCAGCTTGGGGGGCAGGACACAGCCCCAGCATTTT. Protein product: CASSLGGRTQPQHF.

CDR3: CASSFFTSGMINEQYF. CDR3 sequence (DNA): TGTGCCAGCAGCTTCTTTACTAGCGGGATGATCAACGAGCAGTACTTC. V is TRBV5-6 and J is TRBJ2-7, with TRBD2 matching 10 bases. Germline V gives CDR1 SGHDT, CDR2 YYEEEE. The CDR3 spans 16 residues. Trimming removed 2 bases from V and 5 bases from J; junction bases left unmatched: 10.

The chain carries TRBV5-1 and TRBJ2-5; D could derive from TRBD1 or TRBD2 (5 bases each). Germline V gene data show CDR1 as SGHRS and CDR2 as YFSETQ. The V and J ends lost 4 bases and 5 bases respectively, with 12 bases between them. The CDR3 is 13 residues long. The CDR3 loop reads CASSPGTAETQYF. CDR3 bases: TGCGCCAGCAGCCCCGGGACGGCGGAGACCCAGTACTTC. The full variable domain, completed using reference TRBV5-1 and TRBJ2-5, is KAGVTQTPRYLIKTRGQQVTLSCSPISGHRSVSWYQQTPGQGLQFLFEYFSETQRNKGNFPGRFSGRQFSNSRSEMNVSTLELGDSALYLCASSPGTAETQYFGPGTRLLVL.

This chain joins TRBV2 and TRBJ2-7, with a possible D match to TRBD1 (5 bases). The germline V and J ends were trimmed by 4 bases and 7 bases, with 14 bases remaining between them. Germline CDR1 is SNHLY and CDR2 is FYNNEI. This CDR3 spans 13 amino acids. The CDR3 loop is CASSAEQGGEQYF. The CDR3 region has the DNA TGTGCCAGCAGTGCGGAGCAGGGTGGTGAGCAGTACTTC.

This chain links TRBV11-3 with TRBJ1-1; D is unclear. CDR3 length: 14 residues. Germline CDR1 reads SGHNT; CDR2 reads YENEEA. V was trimmed by 3 bases and J by 1 base, leaving 9 bases between them. The CDR3 loop is CASSFDTANTEAFF. The CDR3, as DNA: TGTGCCAGCAGCTTTGACACTGCGAACACTGAAGCTTTCTTT.

This chain links TRBV27 with TRBJ1-5, with D possibly TRBD1 on 5 matching bases. The V end was cut by 3 bases, the J end by 1 base, with 7 bases between. There are 14 residues in the CDR3. The germline gives CDR1 MNHEY, CDR2 SMNVEV (reference sequence). The CDR3: CASSLKGSNQPQHF. In DNA form, the CDR3 reads TGTGCCAGCAGTTTGAAGGGGAGCAATCAGCCCCAGCATTTT.

The chain recombines TRBV5-4 with TRBJ1-2; D ambiguous. The CDR3 is made up of 16 amino acids. The germline gives CDR1 SGHNT, CDR2 YYREEE (reference sequence). Trimming removed 0 bases from V and 0 bases from J, with 12 bases in between. CDR3 nucleotides: TGTGCCAGCAGCTTGGATGCTAGCAGAACTAACTATGGCTACACCTTC. Translated: CASSLDASRTNYGYTF.